This T cell receptor beta chain emerged from a study of blood T cell repertoires in COVID-19. Germline V gene lookup returns CDR1 KGHSH and CDR2 LQKENI. The CDR3 contains 13 residues. The V gene lost 1 base and the J gene lost 5 bases, with 6 bases spanning the gap. Generated by immunoSEQ multiplex PCR, the TCRdb table keeps only in-frame clones and is missing some. The sample lists tens of thousands of clones, roughly 80% occurring once. On this clone: Other DNA sequences from this sample encode an identical CDR3 as well.

The origin of this receptor is an older man with active or convalescent COVID-19. The chain links TRBV18 to TRBJ1-5, with D perhaps TRBD1 (6 bases). The source material was peripheral blood. CDR3 protein: CASSPRTDQPQHF. CDR3 coding DNA: TGTGCCAGCTCACCACGGACAGATCAGCCCCAGCATTTT.